This entry lists 19 T cell receptor beta chains sequenced from one sample in a study of cytomegalovirus exposure and HLA in healthy donors. PCR involved 60 Vbeta and 13 Jbeta primers. Using immunoSEQ multiplex PCR, the repertoire was profiled, and TCRdb retains in-frame clones only, with some absent. Here the sample spans 140,000 to 150,000 clones, roughly 80% being singletons. Specimen: PBMCs. These receptors were collected from a woman between 25 and 40 years old in good health and CMV-seronegative.

The V call is TRBV5-5, the J call TRBJ1-5; the match to TRBD1 covers 7 bases. The CDR3 runs to 15 residues. With 2 bases clipped from V and 5 bases from J, the junction kept 7 bases outside the gene matches. Germline assignment: CDR1 SGHKS and CDR2 YYEKEE (reference sequence). This chain's CDR3 is CASSFQETGYQPQHF. In DNA, the CDR3 is TGTGCCAGCAGCTTCCAAGAGACAGGGTATCAGCCCCAGCATTTT. Filled out from reference TRBV5-5 and TRBJ1-5, the complete variable domain reads DAGVTQSPTHLIKTRGQQVTLRCSPISGHKSVSWYQQVLGQGPQFIFQYYEKEERGRGNFPDRFSARQFPNYSSELNVNALLLGDSALYLCASSFQETGYQPQHFGDGTRLSIL.

The chain combines TRBV6-7 with TRBJ2-1; TRBD2 might be the D (5 bases). TRBV6-7 is reported as an ORF; its role is uncertain. The CDR3 spans 11 residues. V lost 8 bases, J lost 7 bases, and 9 bases lay in between. This chain's CDR3 is CASGSGNEQFF. CDR3 DNA sequence: TGTGCCAGCGGGTCGGGGAATGAGCAGTTCTTC.

This clone was detected a few times. The V call is TRBV18, the J call TRBJ2-7, with 7 bases lining up with TRBD1. From germline, CDR1 is KGHSH and CDR2 LQKENI. The CDR3 spans 15 residues. J lost 3 bases, V lost 2 bases, and 7 bases had no gene match. Written as DNA, the CDR3 is TGTGCCAGCTCACCATCGGCCGGGACAGTCTACGAGCAGTACTTC. Its translation is CASSPSAGTVYEQYF.

This chain uses TRBV13 with TRBJ2-3; D is unresolved. Germline CDR1 PRHDT, CDR2 FYEKMQ (reference sequence). The CDR3 extends over 16 amino acids. The V gene lost 1 base and the J gene lost 2 bases, with 13 bases spanning the gap. In DNA, the CDR3 is TGTGCCAGCAGCTTAGTCCGACTCCATGCCACAGATACGCAGTATTTT. The encoded protein is CASSLVRLHATDTQYF.

The genes are TRBV7-9 and TRBJ1-4; 8 bases agree with TRBD1. Unmatched junction bases numbered 4, after V lost 5 bases and J lost 2 bases. CDR3 length equals 15 residues. Germline CDR1 SEHNR, CDR2 FQNEAQ (reference sequence). CDR3 protein: CASSATGGTNEKLFF. The CDR3 region has the DNA TGTGCCAGCAGCGCAACAGGGGGGACTAATGAAAAACTGTTTTTT.

V and J are TRBV5-4 and TRBJ1-2; 8 bases are a match to TRBD1. Germline V gene lookup returns CDR1 SGHNT and CDR2 YYREEE (reference sequence). V dropped 1 base and J dropped 2; count of bases not matched to a gene: 4. This CDR3 contains 15 residues. In nucleotides, the CDR3 is TGTGCCAGCAGCTTGACGGGACAGGCAAACTATGGCTACACCTTC. Its translation: CASSLTGQANYGYTF.

This chain connects TRBV6-5 to TRBJ1-1; 8 nucleotides align to TRBD1. V gave up 6 bases and J gave up 1 base; unmatched junction bases: 4. Germline V gene data show CDR1 as MNHEY and CDR2 as SVGAGI. This CDR3 spans 14 amino acids. For the CDR3, the DNA is TGTGCCAGCAGACCCAGGGGGCAGAACACTGAAGCTTTCTTT. It codes for CASRPRGQNTEAFF.

This clone has only a few counts. This chain connects TRBV4-3 to TRBJ1-4; 7 bases are shared with TRBD1. The V segment lost 6 bases and the J segment 3 bases; nucleotides outside the gene matches: 7. Germline loops: CDR1 LGHNA, CDR2 YSLEER. The CDR3 contains 15 residues. The CDR3 loop reads CASRGSGQANEKLFF. The CDR3 DNA sequence: TGCGCCAGCAGGGGGAGTGGACAGGCTAATGAAAAACTGTTTTTT.

V gene TRBV11-2 combines with J gene TRBJ2-7, with 9 bases fitting TRBD1. V dropped 2 bases and J dropped 0; count of bases not matched to a gene: 8. Germline V gene lookup returns CDR1 SGHAT and CDR2 FQNNGV. The CDR3 runs 17 residues. The CDR3 sequence: CASSLHRGQGSSYEQYF. In DNA, the CDR3 is TGTGCCAGCAGCTTACACCGAGGACAGGGGAGCTCCTACGAGCAGTACTTC. The full variable domain, with the rest looked up from reference TRBV11-2 and TRBJ2-7, is EAGVAQSPRYKIIEKRQSVAFWCNPISGHATLYWYQQILGQGPKLLIQFQNNGVVDDSQLPKDRFSAERLKGVDSTLKIQPAKLEDSAVYLCASSLHRGQGSSYEQYFGPGTRLTVT.

The genes are TRBV28 and TRBJ2-3, with 9 bases lining up with TRBD2. In germline, CDR1 is MDHEN, CDR2 SYDVKM. J gave up 4 bases and V 2 bases, and 10 bases lay outside the gene matches. This CDR3 spans 17 amino acids. CDR3 protein: CASSLVLAGGAPDTQYF. In DNA form, the CDR3 reads TGTGCCAGCAGTTTAGTACTAGCGGGCGGGGCCCCAGATACGCAGTATTTT.

The chain couples TRBV29-1 to TRBJ2-1, with TRBD1 matching over 8 bases. Per the germline V gene, CDR1 is SQVTM and CDR2 is ANQGSEA. V lost 4 bases to trimming and J lost 9 bases; unmatched junction nucleotides: 8. The CDR3 is 13 residues long. DNA for the CDR3: TGCAGCGTTGCCGGCAGGGGGCTGGGTGAGCAGTTCTTC. It encodes CSVAGRGLGEQFF.

The J gene is TRBJ2-1, the V gene TRBV28; tentative D call: TRBD1 (6 bases). Germline lookup yields CDR1 MDHEN and CDR2 SYDVKM. The CDR3 extends over 14 amino acids. V lost 5 bases to trimming and J lost 3 bases, with 11 bases between them. This CDR3 reads CASSPEDSYNEQFF. For the CDR3, the DNA is TGTGCCAGCAGTCCTGAGGACAGCTACAATGAGCAGTTCTTC. Full variable domain (outside the CDR3, taken from reference TRBV28 and TRBJ2-1): DVKVTQSSRYLVKRTGEKVFLECVQDMDHENMFWYRQDPGLGLRLIYFSYDVKMKEKGDIPEGYSVSREKKERFSLILESASTNQTSMYLCASSPEDSYNEQFFGPGTRLTVL.

V gene TRBV28 combines with J gene TRBJ1-2; D is ambiguous. The CDR3 loop spans 14 amino acids. Per germline, CDR1 MDHEN and CDR2 SYDVKM. The ends were cut back, 4 bases at V and 8 bases at J, with 17 bases in the middle. This chain's CDR3 is CASSSLEPPQGYTF. For the CDR3, the DNA is TGTGCCAGCAGTTCTCTCGAACCCCCGCAGGGCTACACCTTC.

The chain combines TRBV4-1 with TRBJ2-5, with TRBD1 identical over 9 bases. In germline, CDR1 is MGHRA, CDR2 YSYEKL. The V segment lost 1 base and the J segment 4 bases; nucleotides outside the gene matches: 4. This CDR3 is 15 amino acids long. Written as DNA, the CDR3 is TGCGCCAGCAGCCAAGGGACAGGGGATACAGAGACCCAGTACTTC. It translates to CASSQGTGDTETQYF.

This clone appeared once. The chain links TRBV2 to TRBJ2-4, with a possible D match to TRBD1 (6 bases). Between the trimmed V and J ends, which lost 4 bases and 0 bases, there was a span of 13 bases. The CDR3 extends over 16 amino acids. The germline V gene has CDR1 SNHLY and CDR2 FYNNEI. The CDR3 region is CASSGTVYLAKNIQYF. CDR3 DNA sequence: TGTGCCAGCAGTGGGACAGTTTACTTAGCCAAAAACATTCAGTACTTC.

This chain connects TRBV6-4 to TRBJ2-1; 8 bases match TRBD2. V lost 5 bases to trimming and J lost 8 bases; unmatched junction nucleotides: 5. The CDR3 runs 13 residues. Germline V gene sequence: CDR1 MRHNA, CDR2 SNTAGT. The CDR3 DNA reads as TGTGCCAGCAGTCGGACTAGCATCGATGAGCAGTTCTTC. It translates to CASSRTSIDEQFF.

This chain uses TRBV6-1 with TRBJ2-7; 10 nucleotides align to TRBD1. From germline, CDR1 is MNHNS and CDR2 SASEGT. V shed 5 bases and J 2 bases; nucleotides not matched to a gene: 3. The CDR3 totals 14 residues. Here the CDR3 DNA reads TGTGCCAGCAGTCCGGACAGGGGGGCCTACGAGCAGTACTTC. This codes for CASSPDRGAYEQYF.

V is TRBV15 and J is TRBJ2-3; D not certain. CDR1 LNHNV and CDR2 YYDKDF come from the germline V gene (reference sequence). This CDR3 is built from 14 residues. Deletions cut 1 base from V and 3 bases from J, with 8 bases between. The chain's CDR3 is CATSRVLFTDTQYF. In DNA form, the CDR3 reads TGTGCCACCAGCAGAGTCCTTTTTACAGATACGCAGTATTTT.

This chain connects TRBV29-1 to TRBJ1-1; perhaps TRBD1 as D (6 bases). Germline CDR1 SQVTM, CDR2 ANQGSEA. The CDR3 is made up of 13 amino acids. V was trimmed by 6 bases and J by 2 bases, leaving 13 bases between them. CDR3 protein: CSVVGQINTEAFF. As DNA, the CDR3 is TGCAGCGTGGTTGGACAGATAAACACTGAAGCTTTCTTT. The full variable domain, its missing parts supplied by reference TRBV29-1 and TRBJ1-1, is SAVISQKPSRDICQRGTSLTIQCQVDSQVTMMFWYRQQPGQSLTLIATANQGSEATYESGFVIDKFPISRPNLTFSTLTVSNMSPEDSSIYLCSVVGQINTEAFFGQGTRLTVV.